This is a list of T cell receptor beta chains from one sample in a study of T-cell reconstitution after alpha-beta-depleted transplantation in children. Each CDR3 protein gets one entry after TCRdb re-called the PCR reads with MiXCR. The sample yields around 210,000 distinct CDR3 sequences, about 6.6% seen once. Sequences were derived from PBMCs, sampled before TCRalphabeta/CD19-depleted stem cell transplant. These receptors came from a boy between 2 and 10 years old with acute lymphoblastic leukemia, due to receive a stem cell transplant. Each CDR3 is given without its conserved first and last residue.

J	V	length	CDR3
TRBJ1-1	TRBV6-4	11	ASSYNGLTEAF
TRBJ2-5	TRBV7-2	15	ASSPEAGGRSQETQY
TRBJ2-3	TRBV20-1	10	TVAVSTDTQY
TRBJ1-1	TRBV10-3	9	AISAAAGAF
TRBJ2-5	TRBV4-3	13	ASSQVGTGGETQY
TRBJ2-4	TRBV20-1	10	SVTGGVNIQY
TRBJ1-2	TRBV7-9	12	ASTRGSSPRGYT
TRBJ2-5	TRBV11-2	16	ASSLVGGTGRRKETQY
TRBJ2-3	TRBV20-1	13	SAPKTAGGLGTQY
TRBJ2-1	TRBV5-1	15	ASSWDPSGPSYNEQF
TRBJ2-3	TRBV7-8	12	ASSPILESDTQY
TRBJ1-1	TRBV5-6	10	ASSSSSAEAF
TRBJ2-1	TRBV11-2	15	ASSLVFGGWDYNEQF
TRBJ2-3	TRBV28	10	ASTPPGDTQY
TRBJ2-7	TRBV10-3	13	AITMGLGVSYEQY
TRBJ1-1	TRBV5-1	13	ASSLIQGGVTEAF
TRBJ2-7	TRBV28	13	ASSLPQGASYEQY
TRBJ2-7	TRBV29-1	11	SVEDQAGGEQY
TRBJ2-7	TRBV20-1	11	SARDPRRYEQY
TRBJ2-1	TRBV9	14	ASSVVLTSGSDEQF
TRBJ2-7	TRBV20-1	11	SARASSGYEQY
TRBJ2-2	TRBV2	14	ASSEMMVFRTGELF